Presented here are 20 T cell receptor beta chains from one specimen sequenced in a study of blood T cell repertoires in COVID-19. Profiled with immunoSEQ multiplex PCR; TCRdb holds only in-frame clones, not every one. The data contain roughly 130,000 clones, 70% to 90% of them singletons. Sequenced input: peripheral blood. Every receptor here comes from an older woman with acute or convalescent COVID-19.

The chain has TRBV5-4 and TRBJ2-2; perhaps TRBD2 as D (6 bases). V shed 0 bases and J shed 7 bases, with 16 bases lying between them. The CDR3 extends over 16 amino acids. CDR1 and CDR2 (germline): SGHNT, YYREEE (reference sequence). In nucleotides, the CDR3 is TGTGCCAGCAGCTTGGGGGCCGGGAGTTATAACGGGGAGCTGTTTTTT. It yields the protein CASSLGAGSYNGELFF.

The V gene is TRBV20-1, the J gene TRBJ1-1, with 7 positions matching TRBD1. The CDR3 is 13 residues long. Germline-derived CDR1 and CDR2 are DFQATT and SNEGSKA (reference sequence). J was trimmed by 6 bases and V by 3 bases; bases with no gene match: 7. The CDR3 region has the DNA TGCAGTGCTAGTAAGGGACAGATACCTGAAGCTTTCTTT. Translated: CSASKGQIPEAFF.

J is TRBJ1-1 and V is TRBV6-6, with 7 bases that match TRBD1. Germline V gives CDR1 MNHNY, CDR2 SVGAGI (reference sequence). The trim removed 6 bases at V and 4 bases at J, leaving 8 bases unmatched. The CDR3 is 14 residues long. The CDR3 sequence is CASRPDRASTEAFF. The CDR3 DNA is TGTGCCAGCAGACCTGACAGGGCCAGCACTGAAGCTTTCTTT.

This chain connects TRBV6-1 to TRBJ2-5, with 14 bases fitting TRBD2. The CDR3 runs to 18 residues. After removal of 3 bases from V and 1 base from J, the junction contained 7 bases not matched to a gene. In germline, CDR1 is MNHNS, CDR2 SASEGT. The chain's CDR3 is CASSDGLAGGPSQETQYF. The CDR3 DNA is TGTGCCAGCAGTGACGGACTAGCGGGAGGCCCGAGCCAAGAGACCCAGTACTTC.

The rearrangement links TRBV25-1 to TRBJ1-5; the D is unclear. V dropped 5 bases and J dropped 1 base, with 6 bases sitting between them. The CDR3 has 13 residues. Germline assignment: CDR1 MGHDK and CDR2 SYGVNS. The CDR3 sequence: CASSSNSNQPQHF. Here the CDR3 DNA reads TGTGCCAGCAGTTCTAACAGCAATCAGCCCCAGCATTTT.

CDR3: CASSAGANTEAFF. As DNA, the CDR3 is TGTGCCAGTAGTGCGGGAGCAAACACTGAAGCTTTCTTT. This rearrangement joins TRBV19 to TRBJ1-1; D is unresolved. The CDR3 loop spans 13 amino acids. The germline CDR1 and CDR2 sequences are LNHDA and SQIVND (reference sequence). Trimming removed 5 bases at V and 2 bases at J, with 9 bases between.

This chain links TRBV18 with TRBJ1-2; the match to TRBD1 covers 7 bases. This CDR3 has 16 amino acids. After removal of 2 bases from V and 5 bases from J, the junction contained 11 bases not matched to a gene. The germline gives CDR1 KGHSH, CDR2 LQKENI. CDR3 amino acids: CASSPGSTGSKYGYTF. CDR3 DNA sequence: TGTGCCAGCTCACCAGGGTCGACAGGGTCAAAGTATGGCTACACCTTC.

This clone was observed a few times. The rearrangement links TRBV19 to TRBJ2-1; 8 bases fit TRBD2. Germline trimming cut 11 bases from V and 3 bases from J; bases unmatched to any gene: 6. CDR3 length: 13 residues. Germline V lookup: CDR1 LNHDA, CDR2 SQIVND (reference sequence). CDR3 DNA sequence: TGTGCCTCAAGCGGGAGCATCTACAATGAGCAGTTCTTC. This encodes CASSGSIYNEQFF.

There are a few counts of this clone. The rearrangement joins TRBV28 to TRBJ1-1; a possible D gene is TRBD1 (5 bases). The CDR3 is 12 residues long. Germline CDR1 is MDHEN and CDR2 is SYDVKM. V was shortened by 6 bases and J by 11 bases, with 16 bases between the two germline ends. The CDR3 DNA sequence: TGTGCCAGCAGCCCCGGGGCCAGCGGGGCTTTCTTT. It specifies CASSPGASGAFF.

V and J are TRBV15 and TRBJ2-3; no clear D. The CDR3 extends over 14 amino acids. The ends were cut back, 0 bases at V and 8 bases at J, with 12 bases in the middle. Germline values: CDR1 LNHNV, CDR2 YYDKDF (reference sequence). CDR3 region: CATSREGSLLTQYF. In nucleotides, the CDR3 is TGTGCCACCAGCAGAGAGGGCTCGTTACTTACGCAGTATTTT.

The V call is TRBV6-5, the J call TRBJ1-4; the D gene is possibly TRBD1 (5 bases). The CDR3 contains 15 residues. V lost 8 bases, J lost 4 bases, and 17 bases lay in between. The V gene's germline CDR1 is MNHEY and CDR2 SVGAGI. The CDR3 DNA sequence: TGTGCCAGCGGGACGGCCGGGGGGGTTAATGAAAAACTGTTTTTT. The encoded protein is CASGTAGGVNEKLFF.

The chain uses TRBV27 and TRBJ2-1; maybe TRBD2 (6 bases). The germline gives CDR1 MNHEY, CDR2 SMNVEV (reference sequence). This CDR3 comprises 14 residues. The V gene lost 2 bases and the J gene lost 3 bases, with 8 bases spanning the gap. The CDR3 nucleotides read TGTGCCAGCAGTTTAGGAGGGGTCTACAATGAGCAGTTCTTC. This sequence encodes CASSLGGVYNEQFF.

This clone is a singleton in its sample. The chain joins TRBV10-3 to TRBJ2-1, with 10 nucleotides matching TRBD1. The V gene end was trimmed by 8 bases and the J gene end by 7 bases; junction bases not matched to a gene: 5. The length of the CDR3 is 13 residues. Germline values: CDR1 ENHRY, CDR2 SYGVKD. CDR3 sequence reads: CAIDGTGVNEQFF. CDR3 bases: TGTGCCATCGACGGGACAGGGGTTAATGAGCAGTTCTTC.

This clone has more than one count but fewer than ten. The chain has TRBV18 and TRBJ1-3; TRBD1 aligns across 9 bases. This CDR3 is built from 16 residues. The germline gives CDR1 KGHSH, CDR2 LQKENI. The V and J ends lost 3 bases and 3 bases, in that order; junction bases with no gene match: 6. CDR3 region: CASSPARTGVGNTIYF. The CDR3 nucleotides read TGTGCCAGCTCACCCGCCCGGACAGGGGTTGGAAACACCATATATTTT.

CDR3 residues: CASSASGRAVAGELFF. CDR3 sequence (DNA): TGCGCCAGCAGCGCTAGCGGGAGGGCCGTCGCCGGGGAGCTGTTTTTT. V gene TRBV5-1 combines with J gene TRBJ2-2, with 12 positions matching TRBD2. The CDR3 has 16 amino acids. J gave up 6 bases and V 4 bases, and 7 bases lay outside the gene matches. The V gene's germline CDR1 is SGHRS and CDR2 YFSETQ.

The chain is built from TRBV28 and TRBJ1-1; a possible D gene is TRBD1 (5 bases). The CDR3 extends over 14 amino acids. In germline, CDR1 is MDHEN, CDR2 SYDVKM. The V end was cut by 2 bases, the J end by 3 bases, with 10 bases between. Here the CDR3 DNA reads TGTGCCAGCAGTTTAGGGGGGACTGACACTGAAGCTTTCTTT. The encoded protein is CASSLGGTDTEAFF.

The CDR3 spells CASSLGLAGVTRTDTQYF. The CDR3 bases are TGTGCCAGCAGTTTAGGGCTAGCGGGAGTTACGCGCACAGATACGCAGTATTTT. The rearrangement links TRBV27 to TRBJ2-3; 10 bases map to TRBD2. The germline gives CDR1 MNHEY, CDR2 SMNVEV (reference sequence). There are 18 residues in the CDR3. Germline trimming cut 2 bases from V and 1 base from J; bases unmatched to any gene: 9.

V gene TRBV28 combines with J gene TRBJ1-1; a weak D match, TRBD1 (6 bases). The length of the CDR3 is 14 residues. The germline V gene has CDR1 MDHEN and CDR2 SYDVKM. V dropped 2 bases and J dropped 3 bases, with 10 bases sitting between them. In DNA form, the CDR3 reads TGTGCCAGCAGTTTAACCGAGGGGGACACTGAAGCTTTCTTT. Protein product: CASSLTEGDTEAFF. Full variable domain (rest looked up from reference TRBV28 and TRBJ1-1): DVKVTQSSRYLVKRTGEKVFLECVQDMDHENMFWYRQDPGLGLRLIYFSYDVKMKEKGDIPEGYSVSREKKERFSLILESASTNQTSMYLCASSLTEGDTEAFFGQGTRLTVV.

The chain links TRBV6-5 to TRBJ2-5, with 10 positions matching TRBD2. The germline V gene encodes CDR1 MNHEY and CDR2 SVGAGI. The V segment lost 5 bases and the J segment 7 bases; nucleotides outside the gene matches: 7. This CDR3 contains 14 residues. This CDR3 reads CASSPAGGGWTQYF. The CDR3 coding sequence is TGTGCCAGCAGTCCAGCGGGAGGGGGATGGACCCAGTACTTC.

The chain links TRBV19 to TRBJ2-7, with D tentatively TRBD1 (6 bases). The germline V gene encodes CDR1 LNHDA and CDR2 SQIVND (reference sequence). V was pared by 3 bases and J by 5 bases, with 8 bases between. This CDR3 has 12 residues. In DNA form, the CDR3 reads TGTGCCAGTAGTATGGGGGCAGACGAGCAGTACTTC. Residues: CASSMGADEQYF.